This T cell receptor beta chain was retrieved from a study of patients and donors after allogeneic stem cell transplantation. This clonotype was found a few times. The V gene lost 3 bases and the J gene lost 6 bases, with 15 bases spanning the gap. The CDR3 is 14 amino acids. The germline CDR1 and CDR2 sequences are ENHRY and SYGVKD. In TCRdb, the RT-PCR reads were re-called with MiXCR into one record per CDR3 protein. In the table there are some 880,000 distinct CDR3 sequences, over 15% of which are singletons. The TCR was taken from a human donor who was either an allogeneic HSCT recipient or a stem cell or donor lymphocyte infusion donor (not recorded which). It is not recorded whose cells these are; they may come from a transplant donor. The chain has TRBV10-3 and TRBJ2-7; D is possibly TRBD1 or TRBD2 (5 bases each). The sample consisted of blood, either unsorted or a sorted T cell fraction (not recorded which). CDR3: CAISDLDPGGEQYF. The CDR3 nucleotides are TGTGCCATCAGTGATCTTGACCCTGGGGGCGAGCAGTACTTC.